The source of this TCR beta chain is a study of T cell responses to AZD1222 COVID-19 vaccine. Whole-study results and caveats: Per reports, nearly half of all spike-specific TCRs target regions that are unmutated in variants. Donors were mostly white British, more females; clonal diversity possibly underestimated. The breadth and depth of Spike-specific TCRs increased once two AZD1222 doses had been given.

J lost 10 bases, V lost 1 base, and 5 bases had no gene match. This CDR3 is 14 amino acids long. Germline assignment: CDR1 SEHNR and CDR2 FQNEAQ (reference sequence). Assay: immunoSEQ multiplex PCR; the TCRdb copy retains only in-frame clones and omits some. The sample carries around 110,000 clones, 85% to 95% recorded once. In regard to this clone: The antigen remains undetermined.

This chain connects TRBV7-9 to TRBJ2-2; 8 bases line up with TRBD1. The sample in question was peripheral blood, obtained 28 days after the second AZD1222 dose. The origin of this receptor is an adult who received the AZD1222 COVID-19 vaccine. CDR3 loop: CASSLGQGKEELFF. CDR3 DNA sequence: TGTGCCAGCAGCTTAGGACAGGGGAAGGAGGAGCTGTTTTTT. The variable domain in full, with the rest retrieved from reference TRBV7-9 and TRBJ2-2, is DTGVSQNPRHKITKRGQNVTFRCDPISEHNRLYWYRQTLGQGPEFLTYFQNEAQLEKSRLLSDRFSAERPKGSFSTLEIQRTEQGDSAMYLCASSLGQGKEELFFGEGSRLTVL.